Below, 20 T cell receptor beta chains from the same sample are listed, as sequenced in a study of identical twins (dated by TCRdb to the mid-2010s). Library creation used 5' RACE. The listed sequencing device is Illumina HiSeq 2000. Using fastp trimming at Q25 and MiXCR clonotype assembly, TCRdb reanalyzed the public sequencing data and kept in-frame beta chains. Each entry merges the rows of one CDR3 protein and shows their most common DNA and genes. The sample has hundreds of thousands of distinct CDR3 sequences on record, more than 9% of them singletons. The ten biggest clones cover 1.5% to 2% of the sample. This sample also appeared in a second study, on yellow fever vaccine responses in identical twins.

Source material: PBMCs. These receptors all stem from a woman younger than 30 in good health.

The table lists this clonotype with a few counts. The chain recombines TRBV20-1 with TRBJ2-4, with 10 nucleotides matching TRBD2. The CDR3 length is 14 residues. Trimming at V came to 5 bases and at J to 4 bases, leaving 5 bases not matched to a gene. CDR1 and CDR2 (germline): DFQATT, SNEGSKA (reference sequence). CDR3 sequence: CSASLAGGKNIQYF. The CDR3 region has the DNA TGCAGTGCTTCGTTAGCGGGAGGAAAAAACATTCAGTACTTC.

This clonotype occurred a few times. The chain links TRBV29-1 to TRBJ2-7; 9 positions match TRBD1. With 1 base clipped from V and 0 bases from J, the junction kept 19 bases outside the gene matches. Per germline, CDR1 SQVTM and CDR2 ANQGSEA. The CDR3 contains 20 residues. Here the CDR3 reads CSVEGGTGYGLWWSSYEQYF. CDR3 in DNA: TGCAGCGTTGAAGGGGGGACAGGGTACGGGTTATGGTGGTCCTCCTACGAGCAGTACTTC.

The V call is TRBV6-4, the J call TRBJ1-4; tentatively, D is TRBD1 (5 bases). Germline V gene lookup returns CDR1 MRHNA and CDR2 SNTAGT. V was trimmed by 5 bases and J by 7 bases, leaving 11 bases between them. This CDR3 comprises 13 residues. CDR3: CASSQGLGEKLFF. CDR3 sequence (DNA): TGTGCCAGCAGTCAGGGCCTGGGTGAAAAACTGTTTTTT.

The sample holds a few counts of this clonotype. The rearrangement links TRBV27 to TRBJ2-1; D is unresolved. The V end lost 3 bases, the J end lost 4 bases, and 10 bases lay between the germline ends. CDR3 length: 14 amino acids. Germline CDR1 and CDR2: MNHEY and SMNVEV (reference sequence). CDR3 amino acids: CASSFADQYNEQFF. For the CDR3, the DNA is TGTGCCAGCAGTTTCGCGGACCAATACAATGAGCAGTTCTTC.

This clonotype appeared many times. The rearrangement uses TRBV5-1 and TRBJ1-2; D is perhaps TRBD1 (5 bases). CDR3 length: 14 amino acids. CDR1 is SGHRS and CDR2 is YFSETQ in the germline V gene. Trimming took 0 bases from V and 5 from J, leaving 11 bases between them. CDR3 protein: CASSLEGQGYGYTF. The CDR3 region has the DNA TGCGCCAGCAGCTTGGAGGGGCAGGGTTATGGCTACACCTTC. The entire variable domain, with the rest obtained from reference TRBV5-1 and TRBJ1-2, is as follows: KAGVTQTPRYLIKTRGQQVTLSCSPISGHRSVSWYQQTPGQGLQFLFEYFSETQRNKGNFPGRFSGRQFSNSRSEMNVSTLELGDSALYLCASSLEGQGYGYTFGSGTRLTVV.

Only a few counts were recorded for this clonotype. J is TRBJ1-1 and V is TRBV28, with 7 bases aligning to TRBD1. V was clipped by 6 bases and J by 1 base; unmatched bases: 11. This CDR3 region has 16 residues. Germline values: CDR1 MDHEN, CDR2 SYDVKM. The CDR3 nucleotides are TGTGCCAGCAGCTTAATACCTGGGACAGCGAACACTGAAGCTTTCTTT. Translation gives CASSLIPGTANTEAFF. The full variable domain, its missing parts supplied by reference TRBV28 and TRBJ1-1, is DVKVTQSSRYLVKRTGEKVFLECVQDMDHENMFWYRQDPGLGLRLIYFSYDVKMKEKGDIPEGYSVSREKKERFSLILESASTNQTSMYLCASSLIPGTANTEAFFGQGTRLTVV.

V and J are TRBV5-1 and TRBJ1-2; D not certain. From germline, CDR1 is SGHRS and CDR2 YFSETQ. The CDR3 length is 12 residues. V was shortened by 4 bases and J by 6 bases, with 10 bases between the two germline ends. CDR3 sequence: CASSIGPNGYTF. CDR3 nucleotide sequence: TGCGCCAGCAGCATAGGACCGAATGGCTACACCTTC.

The rearrangement uses TRBV27 and TRBJ1-5; D gene uncertain. The CDR3 spans 12 residues. The germline V gene encodes CDR1 MNHEY and CDR2 SMNVEV (reference sequence). Trimming pared 5 bases from V and 3 bases from J, leaving 5 bases between. The chain's CDR3 is CASSHANQPQHF. The CDR3 region has the DNA TGTGCCAGCAGTCACGCCAATCAGCCCCAGCATTTT.

The table lists this clonotype with a few counts. The V call is TRBV7-2, the J call TRBJ1-5; maybe TRBD1 (5 bases). Trimming stripped 2 bases from V and 4 bases from J, with 12 bases between. CDR1 is SGHTA and CDR2 is FQGNSA in the germline V gene. This CDR3 has 15 amino acids. CDR3 sequence (DNA): TGTGCCAGCAGCTTAAAGGGACGGGCAAATCAGCCCCAGCATTTT. Its protein product is CASSLKGRANQPQHF.

This chain links TRBV4-1 with TRBJ2-5; D is possibly TRBD1 or TRBD2 (6 bases each). The germline CDR1 and CDR2 sequences are MGHRA and YSYEKL. V shed 1 base and J shed 8 bases, with 14 bases lying between them. CDR3 length: 14 amino acids. CDR3 DNA sequence: TGCGCCAGCAGCCAAGTAGCGGCAGGGGTCACCCAGTACTTC. Translation gives CASSQVAAGVTQYF.

This CDR3 reads CSARGQGVGYEQYV. DNA for the CDR3: TGCAGTGCTAGAGGGCAGGGGGTTGGATACGAGCAGTACGTC. The chain recombines TRBV20-1 with TRBJ2-7; 7 bases fit TRBD1. With 1 base clipped from V and 4 bases from J, the junction kept 7 bases outside the gene matches. Germline CDR1 and CDR2: DFQATT and SNEGSKA (reference sequence). The CDR3 length is 14 residues.

This clonotype was seen ten or more times. The DNA of the CDR3 is TGCAGCGTTGACCCTGACAGCTCCTATGGCTACACCTTC. Translating it yields CSVDPDSSYGYTF. The rearrangement links TRBV29-1 to TRBJ1-2; TRBD1 might be the D (5 bases). CDR3 size: 13 residues. Germline V gene sequence: CDR1 SQVTM, CDR2 ANQGSEA. V dropped 3 bases and J dropped 4 bases, with 12 bases sitting between them.

This clonotype appeared a few times. The chain links TRBV11-2 to TRBJ2-5, with 8 bases matching TRBD1. The germline V gene encodes CDR1 SGHAT and CDR2 FQNNGV. CDR3 size: 18 residues. V was pared by 1 base and J by 0 bases, with 10 bases of the junction left unmatched. DNA of the CDR3: TGTGCCAGCAGCTTAGTCTTGGCAGTGACAGGGGACCAAGAGACCCAGTACTTC. It specifies CASSLVLAVTGDQETQYF.

This clonotype was observed a few times. The chain carries TRBV7-9 and TRBJ2-7, with D hard to call. This CDR3 region has 12 residues. The ends were cut back, 4 bases at V and 4 bases at J, with 8 bases in the middle. CDR1 and CDR2 from the germline V gene are SEHNR and FQNEAQ (reference sequence). The chain's CDR3 is CASSSSPYEQYV. In nucleotides, the CDR3 is TGTGCCAGCAGCTCAAGCCCGTACGAGCAGTACGTC.

V gene TRBV20-1 combines with J gene TRBJ2-1; D is possibly TRBD1 or TRBD2 (6 bases each). V was trimmed by 3 bases and J by 8 bases, leaving 14 bases between them. Germline values: CDR1 DFQATT, CDR2 SNEGSKA (reference sequence). There are 13 residues in the CDR3. The CDR3 loop is CSASLGGAYEQFF. The CDR3 coding sequence is TGCAGTGCTAGTTTGGGGGGCGCCTATGAGCAGTTCTTC.

The J gene is TRBJ2-7, the V gene TRBV27; D unclear. The CDR3 extends over 14 amino acids. Germline V gene lookup returns CDR1 MNHEY and CDR2 SMNVEV (reference sequence). V was cut by 2 bases and J by 0 bases, with 8 bases left in between. The CDR3 here is CASSLKDGSYEQYF. As DNA, the CDR3 is TGTGCCAGCAGTTTAAAGGACGGCTCCTACGAGCAGTACTTC.

This clonotype showed up many times. V is TRBV5-1 and J is TRBJ2-7; 13 bases match TRBD2. The CDR3 is 14 amino acids. V was clipped by 3 bases and J by 5 bases; unmatched bases: 2. Per the germline V gene, CDR1 is SGHRS and CDR2 is YFSETQ. DNA of the CDR3: TGCGCCAGCAGCTCTGGACTAGCGGGAGACGAGCAGTACTTC. As protein: CASSSGLAGDEQYF.

The chain uses TRBV20-1 and TRBJ2-1; D perhaps matches TRBD2 (5 bases). CDR3 length: 11 residues. The V and J ends lost 3 bases and 15 bases respectively, with 15 bases between them. CDR1 and CDR2 from the germline V gene are DFQATT and SNEGSKA (reference sequence). This CDR3 reads CSASPLLGPFF. The DNA of the CDR3 is TGCAGTGCTAGCCCCCTACTAGGGCCGTTCTTC.

The V and J genes are TRBV24-1 and TRBJ2-1; the match to TRBD2 covers 9 bases. The V gene end was trimmed by 5 bases and the J gene end by 0 bases; junction bases not matched to a gene: 10. CDR3 size: 18 residues. From germline, CDR1 is KGHDR and CDR2 SFDVKD. The chain's CDR3 is CATSVPSGTLHSYNEQFF. For the CDR3, the DNA is TGTGCCACCAGTGTCCCTAGCGGGACCCTACACTCCTACAATGAGCAGTTCTTC.

This clonotype was detected only a few times. The chain joins TRBV6-1 to TRBJ1-1; D perhaps matches TRBD1 (5 bases). Germline values: CDR1 MNHNS, CDR2 SASEGT. Between the trimmed V and J ends, which lost 7 bases and 4 bases, there was a span of 13 bases. This CDR3 contains 13 residues. CDR3 DNA sequence: TGTGCCAGCAAACGGACACCCTTCACTGAAGCTTTCTTT. Translated, it gives CASKRTPFTEAFF.